This T cell receptor beta chain was recorded in a study of human T cells and chemical hapten exposure (dated by TCRdb to about 2021). General notes on the study: For sensitization, 2% DPC in acetone was applied to a roughly 2 cm by roughly 2 cm area of upper inner arm skin. Patients additionally received weekly therapeutic DPC doses to the scalp throughout the approximately 24-week study period. Patch testing on the upper back used Finn chambers containing 0.01% DPC, with scoring done after 6 days according to International Contact Dermatitis Research Group standards. The patient cohort, mostly female, included alopecia areata with under or over 50% scalp involvement, alopecia totalis and alopecia universalis. Libraries were pooled for sequencing, and variation in per-sample TCR yields was attributed mainly to small differences in library volumes within the pool. Peripheral blood TCR repertoire changes were tracked in vivo in alopecia patients during primary and secondary sensitization to the hapten diphenylcyclopropenone (DPC). Blood samples were taken from patients before sensitization (week 0) and then at 2, 6 and about 24 weeks after DPC sensitization. Blood for TCR sequencing was provided by twenty-nine alopecia patients at one to four time points (pre-sensitization, 2, 6 and 24 weeks).

Study-wide conclusions, independent of this receptor: After repeated subsampling, changes were observed in the strength of the expansion versus patch-test correlation and in the threshold at which the correlation became significant. Significantly more large CDR3 similarity clusters were formed by expanded TCRs than by pre-sensitization or healthy control sets, consistent with antigen-driven responses. The number of PT1 expanded TCRs positively correlated with patch test score, significant at thresholds 8, 16 and 32 but not 4. The number of TCRs above 1 in 1000 frequency did not change with DPC sensitization; there was no evidence of global repertoire structure alterations. All patients had alopecia, a presumed autoimmune disease, so their immune response might differ from that of healthy individuals.

Library method: RACE. The data were produced on a NextSeq 500. During library preparation, unique molecular identifiers were attached to individual cDNA molecules so that TCRs could be counted in a quantitative, reproducible way. For every blood RNA sample, sequencing covered both the TCR alpha and TCR beta chains. The original methods were these. Samples had a median of approximately 93,000 TCRs, with a range from roughly 23,224 to 700,000. The Decombinator software suite was used to annotate V, J and CDR3 in the TCR reads. Every sample was subsampled to the same number of TCRs (28,000) for the PS versus PT1 abundance plots. TCRs were defined as expanded if absent before sensitization and observed at least eight times at the 2-week time point. TCRdb cleaned the public reads at Q25 with fastp, built clones with MiXCR and kept in-frame beta chains. Here each entry gathers all rows of one CDR3 protein and keeps the most common genes and DNA. In this record, the V and J calls reflect TCRdb's handling and not the investigators' own analysis. Counted in this sample were 350,000 or so distinct CDR3 sequences; roughly 6.9% of them appeared once. Of the sample, roughly 7.9% is held by the ten largest clones.

Of note for this clonotype: The antigen it recognizes is unknown. One end of the junction does not line up with germline, which may come from a read error.

From the cysteine up to the phenylalanine, the CDR3 has a length of 15 residues. Here the CDR3 DNA is all that survives: 45 bases in frame from base 1. Reading the germline V gene gives CDR1 SGHTA and CDR2 FQGNSA. Reading the label with the study, this specimen's time point is: patch test 1, 2 weeks after DPC sensitization. The sample's treatment or condition, from its label and the paper: therapeutic diphenylcyclopropenone sensitization with weekly scalp DPC. At each patch-test visit, blood was drawn before the patch test was applied. Patients were considered eligible if aged 18 to 70, diagnosed with alopecia and deemed suitable for DPC therapy, and patients were excluded if pregnant. Total RNA was extracted from unfractionated whole blood that had been collected in Tempus Blood RNA tubes.

Specimen: whole blood, collected in connection with sensitization to the hapten diphenylcyclopropenone (DPC). The sequence links TRBV7-2 to TRBJ2-7; the D gene is possibly TRBD1 or TRBD2, with 5 bases matching each. This receptor was obtained from a woman aged 18-29 years with alopecia areata. Some clones in this sample may be carry-over from other donors' samples. The CDR3 in this case is CASSLLGPSSYEQYF. The nucleotide sequence is given as TGTGCTAGCAGCTTATTGGGACCAAGCTCCTACGAGCAGTACTTC.